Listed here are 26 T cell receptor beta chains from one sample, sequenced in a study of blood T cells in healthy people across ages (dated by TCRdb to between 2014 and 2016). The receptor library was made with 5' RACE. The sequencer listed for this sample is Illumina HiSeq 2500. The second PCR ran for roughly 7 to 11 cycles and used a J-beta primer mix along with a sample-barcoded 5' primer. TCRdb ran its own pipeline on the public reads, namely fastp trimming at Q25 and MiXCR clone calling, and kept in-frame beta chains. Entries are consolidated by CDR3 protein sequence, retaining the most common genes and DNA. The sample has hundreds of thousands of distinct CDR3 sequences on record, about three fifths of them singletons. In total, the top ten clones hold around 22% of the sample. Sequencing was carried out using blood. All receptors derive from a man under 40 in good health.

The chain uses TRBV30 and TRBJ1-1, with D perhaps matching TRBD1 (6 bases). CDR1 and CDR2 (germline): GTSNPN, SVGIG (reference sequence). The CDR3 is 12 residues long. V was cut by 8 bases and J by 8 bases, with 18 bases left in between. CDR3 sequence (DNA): TGTGCCAGCCATTACAGGGTCCGGGAAGCTTTCTTT. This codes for CASHYRVREAFF.

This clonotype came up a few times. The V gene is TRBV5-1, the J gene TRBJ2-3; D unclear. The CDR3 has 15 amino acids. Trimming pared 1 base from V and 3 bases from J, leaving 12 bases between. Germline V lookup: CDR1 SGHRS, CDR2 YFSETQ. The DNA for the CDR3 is TGCGCCAGCAGCTTGCAACAGCGAACAACAGATACGCAGTATTTT. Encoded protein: CASSLQQRTTDTQYF.

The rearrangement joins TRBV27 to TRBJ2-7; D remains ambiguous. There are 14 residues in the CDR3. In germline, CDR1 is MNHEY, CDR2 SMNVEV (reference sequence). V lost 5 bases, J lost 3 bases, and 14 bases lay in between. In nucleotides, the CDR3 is TGTGCCAGCAGTGCAGGCGGCGAAGTCTACGAGCAGTACTTC. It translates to CASSAGGEVYEQYF.

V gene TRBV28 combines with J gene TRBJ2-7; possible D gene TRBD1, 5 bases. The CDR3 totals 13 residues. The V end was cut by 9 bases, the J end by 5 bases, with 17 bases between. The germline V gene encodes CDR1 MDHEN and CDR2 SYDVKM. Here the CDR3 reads CASTKQVAHEQYF. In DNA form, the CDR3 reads TGTGCCAGTACGAAACAGGTCGCCCACGAGCAGTACTTC.

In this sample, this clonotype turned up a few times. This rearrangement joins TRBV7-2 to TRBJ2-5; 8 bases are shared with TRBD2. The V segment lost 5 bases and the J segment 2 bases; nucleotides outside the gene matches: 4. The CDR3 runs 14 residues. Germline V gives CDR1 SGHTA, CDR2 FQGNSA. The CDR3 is CASSRAGEQETQYF. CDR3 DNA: TGTGCCAGCAGCAGAGCGGGAGAACAAGAGACCCAGTACTTC.

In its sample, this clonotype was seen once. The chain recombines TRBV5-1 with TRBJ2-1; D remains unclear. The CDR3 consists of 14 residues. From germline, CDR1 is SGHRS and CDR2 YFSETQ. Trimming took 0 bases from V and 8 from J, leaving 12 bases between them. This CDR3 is CASSLAKADDEQFF. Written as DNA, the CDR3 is TGCGCCAGCAGCTTGGCCAAGGCCGACGATGAGCAGTTCTTC.

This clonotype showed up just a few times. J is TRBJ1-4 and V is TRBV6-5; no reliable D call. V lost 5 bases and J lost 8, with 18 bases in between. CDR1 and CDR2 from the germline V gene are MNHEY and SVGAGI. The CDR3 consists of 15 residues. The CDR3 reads CASSRSWALGEKLFF. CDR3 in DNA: TGTGCCAGCAGTCGCAGCTGGGCATTGGGGGAAAAACTGTTTTTT.

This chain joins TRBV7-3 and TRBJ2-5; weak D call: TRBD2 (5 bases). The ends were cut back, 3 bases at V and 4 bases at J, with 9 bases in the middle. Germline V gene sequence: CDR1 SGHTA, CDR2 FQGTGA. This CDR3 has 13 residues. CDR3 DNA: TGTGCCAGCAGCTTTAGCGTTACAGAGACCCAGTACTTC. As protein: CASSFSVTETQYF.

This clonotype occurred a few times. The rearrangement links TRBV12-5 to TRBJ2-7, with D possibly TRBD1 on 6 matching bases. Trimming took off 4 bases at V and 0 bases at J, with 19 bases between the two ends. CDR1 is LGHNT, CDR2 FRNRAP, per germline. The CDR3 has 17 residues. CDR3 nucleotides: TGTGCTAGTGGTTCGAACTTAGCAGGGGTCGGCTCCTACGAGCAGTACTTC. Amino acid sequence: CASGSNLAGVGSYEQYF.

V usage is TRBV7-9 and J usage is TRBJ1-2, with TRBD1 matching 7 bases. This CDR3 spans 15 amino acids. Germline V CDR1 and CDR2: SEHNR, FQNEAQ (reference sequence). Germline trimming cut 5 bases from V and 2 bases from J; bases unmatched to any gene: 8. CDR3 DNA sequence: TGTGCCAGCAGCGCGGGCCTGACAGGGAACTATGGCTACACCTTC. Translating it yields CASSAGLTGNYGYTF.

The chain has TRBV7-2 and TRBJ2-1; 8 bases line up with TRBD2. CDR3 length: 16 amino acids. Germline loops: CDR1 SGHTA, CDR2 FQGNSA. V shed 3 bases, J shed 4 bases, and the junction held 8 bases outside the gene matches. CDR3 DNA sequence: TGTGCCAGCAGCTTCAGAGGGGTAGCGGGGTACAATGAGCAGTTCTTC. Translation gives CASSFRGVAGYNEQFF.

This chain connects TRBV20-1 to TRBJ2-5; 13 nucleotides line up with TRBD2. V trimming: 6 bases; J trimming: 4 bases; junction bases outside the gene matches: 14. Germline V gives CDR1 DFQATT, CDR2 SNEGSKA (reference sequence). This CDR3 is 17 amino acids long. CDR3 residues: CSAQRGLAGVGGETQYF. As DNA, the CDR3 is TGCAGTGCCCAACGAGGACTAGCGGGAGTCGGCGGAGAGACCCAGTACTTC.

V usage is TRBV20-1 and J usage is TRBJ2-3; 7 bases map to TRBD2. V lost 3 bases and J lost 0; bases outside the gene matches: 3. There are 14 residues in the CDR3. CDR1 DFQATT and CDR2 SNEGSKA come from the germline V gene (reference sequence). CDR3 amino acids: CSASGTTSTDTQYF. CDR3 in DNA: TGCAGTGCTAGCGGGACTACCAGCACAGATACGCAGTATTTT.

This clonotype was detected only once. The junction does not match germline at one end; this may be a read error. The CDR3 coding sequence is TGTGCCATCAGGGAGTCGAGATCTAACTATGGCTACACCTTC. Its protein product is CAIRESRSNYGYTF. V and J are TRBV10-3 and TRBJ1-2; D not resolved. Germline values: CDR1 ENHRY, CDR2 SYGVKD. The CDR3 is made up of 14 amino acids.

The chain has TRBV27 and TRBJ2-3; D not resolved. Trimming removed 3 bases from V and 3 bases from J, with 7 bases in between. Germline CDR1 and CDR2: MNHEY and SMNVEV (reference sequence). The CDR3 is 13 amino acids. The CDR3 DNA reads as TGTGCCAGCAGTTTCGTCGTGACAGATACGCAGTATTTT. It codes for CASSFVVTDTQYF.

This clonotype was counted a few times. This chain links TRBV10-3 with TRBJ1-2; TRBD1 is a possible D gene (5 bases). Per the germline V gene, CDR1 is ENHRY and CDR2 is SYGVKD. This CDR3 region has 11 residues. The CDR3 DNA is TGTGCGAACCGGGACGTTCTTGGCTACACCTTC. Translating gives CANRDVLGYTF.

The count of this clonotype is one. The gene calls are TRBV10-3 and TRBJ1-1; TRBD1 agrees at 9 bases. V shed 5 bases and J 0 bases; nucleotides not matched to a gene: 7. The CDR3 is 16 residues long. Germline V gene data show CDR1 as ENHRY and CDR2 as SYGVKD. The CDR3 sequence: CAISLDRGALNTEAFF. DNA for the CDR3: TGTGCCATCAGTTTGGACAGGGGCGCATTGAACACTGAAGCTTTCTTT.

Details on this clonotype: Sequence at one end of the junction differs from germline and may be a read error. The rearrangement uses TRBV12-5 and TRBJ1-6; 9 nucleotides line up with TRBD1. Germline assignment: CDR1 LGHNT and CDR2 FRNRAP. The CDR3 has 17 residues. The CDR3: CACGWGTGSVGNSPLHF. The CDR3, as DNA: TGTGCTTGTGGTTGGGGGACAGGGAGTGTGGGGAATTCACCCCTCCACTTT.

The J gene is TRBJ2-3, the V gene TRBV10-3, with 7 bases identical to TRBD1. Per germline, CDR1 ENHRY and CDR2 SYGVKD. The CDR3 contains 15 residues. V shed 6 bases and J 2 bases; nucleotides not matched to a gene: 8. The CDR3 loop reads CAIRRQGDFTDTQYF. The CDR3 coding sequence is TGTGCCATCAGAAGACAGGGCGACTTCACAGATACGCAGTATTTT.

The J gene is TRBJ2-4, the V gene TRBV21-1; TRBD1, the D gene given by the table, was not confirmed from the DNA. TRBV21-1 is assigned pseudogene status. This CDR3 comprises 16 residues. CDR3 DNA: TGTGCAAATCATGCTTTACAGGGACTAGCCAAAAACATTCAGTACTTC. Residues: CANHALQGLAKNIQYF.

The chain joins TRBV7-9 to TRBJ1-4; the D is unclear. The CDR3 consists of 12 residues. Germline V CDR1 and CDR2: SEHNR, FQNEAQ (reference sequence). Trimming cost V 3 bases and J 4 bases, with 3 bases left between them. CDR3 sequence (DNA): TGTGCCAGCAGCTTCGGTAATGAAAAACTGTTTTTT. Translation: CASSFGNEKLFF. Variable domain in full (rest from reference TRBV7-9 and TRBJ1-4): DTGVSQNPRHKITKRGQNVTFRCDPISEHNRLYWYRQTLGQGPEFLTYFQNEAQLEKSRLLSDRFSAERPKGSFSTLEIQRTEQGDSAMYLCASSFGNEKLFFGSGTQLSVL.

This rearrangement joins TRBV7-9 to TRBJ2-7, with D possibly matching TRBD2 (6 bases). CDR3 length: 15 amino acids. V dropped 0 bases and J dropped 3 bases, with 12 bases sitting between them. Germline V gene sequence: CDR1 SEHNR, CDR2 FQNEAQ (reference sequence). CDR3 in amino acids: CASSLARGNNYEQYF. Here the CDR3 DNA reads TGTGCCAGCAGCTTAGCGCGGGGAAATAACTACGAGCAGTACTTC.

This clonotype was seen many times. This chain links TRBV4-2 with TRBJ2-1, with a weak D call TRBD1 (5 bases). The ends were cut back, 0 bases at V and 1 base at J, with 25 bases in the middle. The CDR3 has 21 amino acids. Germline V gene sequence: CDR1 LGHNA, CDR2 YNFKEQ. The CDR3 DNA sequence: TGTGCCAGCAGCCAAGATCTCGGGTTAGCAGCAGCTAGGGGATCCTACAATGAGCAGTTCTTC. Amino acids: CASSQDLGLAAARGSYNEQFF.

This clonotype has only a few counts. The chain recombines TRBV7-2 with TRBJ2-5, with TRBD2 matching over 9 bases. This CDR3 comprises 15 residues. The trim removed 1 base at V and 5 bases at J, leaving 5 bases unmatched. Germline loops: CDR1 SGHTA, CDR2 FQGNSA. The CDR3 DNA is TGTGCCAGCAGCTTAGAGCTAGCGGGGTATGAGACCCAGTACTTC. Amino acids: CASSLELAGYETQYF.

DNA for the CDR3: TGTGCCAGCAGCCAAGTTGAAGGGTCAGATACGCAGTATTTT. This sequence encodes CASSQVEGSDTQYF. This chain connects TRBV4-2 to TRBJ2-3; D not certain. The CDR3 spans 14 residues. The germline V and J ends were trimmed by 1 base and 4 bases, with 9 bases remaining between them. CDR1 is LGHNA and CDR2 is YNFKEQ in the germline V gene.

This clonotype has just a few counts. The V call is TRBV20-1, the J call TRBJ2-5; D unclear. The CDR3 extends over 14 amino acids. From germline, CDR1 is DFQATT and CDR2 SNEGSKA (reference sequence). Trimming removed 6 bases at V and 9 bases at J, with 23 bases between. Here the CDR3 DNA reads TGCAGTGCCTCATTCCCCCTCTCGGGCCGTTCCCAGTACTTC. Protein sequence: CSASFPLSGRSQYF.